This T cell receptor (beta chain) originates from a study of cytomegalovirus exposure and HLA in healthy donors (dated by TCRdb to about 2017). Notes on the research overall: According to an earlier analysis of around 600 of the donors, about 179 million T cells yielded over 90 million unique TCR beta sequences and 276 Gb of sequence data. The study profiled the T cell repertoires of hundreds of subjects by immunosequencing and related them to cytomegalovirus serostatus. An early release covering 500 to 750 HLA-typed donors comprised approximately 290 gigabases of sequencing data and tens of millions of unique TCR sequences. To predict cytomegalovirus infection status, the study combined high-throughput TCR immunosequencing, statistical association of individual TCRs with disease status, and machine learning. Several DR-DQ haplotypes were handled as single units for association and clustering because linkage in the cohort was strong. The aim of the study was to test whether cataloging public T cell receptors could identify signatures of past pathogen exposure. HLA typing covered class I and class II loci at four-digit resolution. Donor age, sex, ethnicity and CMV serostatus were compiled alongside the repertoire data. The number of typed donors differed by locus: about 620-630 for A, B, C, DRB1 and DQB1; about 520 for DQA1; 606 for DPA1; and 450 to 480 for DPB1. In a later genetic analysis, genome-wide SNP genotypes for about three fifths of the 666 donors were used, and that subset was treated as a discovery cohort. All discovery cohort repertoires had been generated using a single sequencing platform. In an earlier analysis of several hundred of the donors, high-throughput TCR beta sequencing was used to judge whether each TCR beta V gene segment behaved as functional or pseudogenic. Rather than drawing on any new phenotypic data, the later analysis identified candidate immune exposures from TCR beta sequences and the way those sequences occurred across donors. In addition to the first cohort of 666 subjects, a separate validation cohort of approximately 130 different subjects was used. Across approximately 400 genotyped donors of the cohort, an average of roughly 200,000 unique TCR beta nucleotide sequences per donor were sequenced, and 15% to 20% of those sequences were non-productive. A later analysis re-examined previously published TCR beta repertoires from more than 550 donors and added high-resolution HLA genotyping to investigate patterns of TCR occurrence. Among the roughly 390 genotyped donors, about 85% belonged to the genetic ancestry cluster associated with self-reported Caucasian donors.

The cohort was made up of about 670 healthy bone marrow donors. At the time of sampling, every cohort member was nominally healthy, though immune exposures that went unrecorded were likely present. CMV serostatus was positive for about 300 and negative for about 50% of the roughly 700 cohort members, and was not recorded for this donor. Each donor provided a peripheral blood sample, and peripheral blood mononuclear cells were used for TCR beta sequencing. Genomic DNA was extracted from the blood cell samples with the Qiagen DNeasy Blood Extraction Kit. Overall results and qualifications from the work: Cytomegalovirus status was reported to be diagnosed by the classifier with high specificity and sensitivity in both the original and validation cohorts. In vitro tests confirmed that a few of the cytomegalovirus-associated TCR beta chains recognize cytomegalovirus antigens. A later analysis associated around 16,000 TCR beta sequences with specific HLA alleles at a false discovery rate of 0.05. Assigning TCR associations to individual alleles was difficult when HLA alleles, especially DR and DQ, strongly co-occurred. Several of the top co-occurrence clusters appeared to be linked to parvovirus B19, influenza, CMV and Epstein-Barr virus, according to a later analysis. The presence/absence analyses assumed that sequencing depth was roughly uniform across donors, and that assumption may not be true. V-gene and J-gene trimming of TCR beta chains was associated with a missense DCLRE1C variant in a later genetic analysis, and the association was replicated in an independent cohort. Because HLA typing was missing for some donors at each locus, association tests included only the typed subset. A further reported finding was that TCR beta sequences accurately predicted the HLA-A and HLA-B alleles for most subjects in the first cohort. A later analysis found that TCR association rates varied across HLA loci, with DRB1 alleles showing the most associated TCRs and HLA-C alleles the fewest. Only TCR beta chains were sequenced in this cohort, and the absence of alpha or paired-chain data limited detectable features. Most TCR sequences were seen in very few donors, while some public TCRs were found in many individuals. According to the authors, the approach could potentially be generalized to other disease states and immunological phenotypes. About 17 rarely observed V segments, including chromosome 9 orphons, were excluded from the earlier analysis of several hundred of the donors because counts were too low. Linkage disequilibrium might explain the correlated functional status among segregating V segments, but an unknown experimental factor could not be ruled out. According to a later analysis, most CMV-associated TCR beta chains appeared to be HLA-restricted, and the HLA associations seemed to be driven largely by CMV exposure. A group of highly shared sequence variants was considered likely to be a technical artifact of the sequencing pipeline. Compared with the roughly 670-donor mean, donors in an Asian-associated ancestry cluster had fewer N-insertions in productive TCRs, according to a later genetic analysis. In a later analysis, HLA-associated TCR beta chains showed more clonal expansion and lower generation probabilities than non-associated chains that were equally common. In an earlier analysis of some 550 of the donors, most TCR beta V segments were observed in productive rearrangements about 90% or about 30% of the time, broadly matching IMGT annotations. The only immune exposure information available for the cohort was CMV serostatus. The study gave a list of over 150 TCR beta chains associated with cytomegalovirus.

Comments on this clone: Its cognate antigen has yet to be identified. No base qualities exist here, and no much larger clone lies one base off it.

Library preparation used the immunoSEQ multiplex PCR assay. For the multiplex PCR, a mixture combining 60 forward primers for TCR Vbeta segments and 13 reverse primers for TCR Jbeta segments was used. The CDR3 region of rearranged TCR beta genes was amplified from genomic DNA by a multiplex PCR assay. Amplified TCR beta libraries were sequenced as 87-base-pair reads on the Illumina HiSeq System. The study's processing was this. A later analysis counted tens of millions of unique TCR beta chains across the roughly 700 repertoires, and 9.5 million to 11 million of these chains were shared by at least two donors. To remove PCR and sequencing errors, raw reads were error-corrected and collapsed into unique sequences using a nearest-neighbor algorithm that merged closely related sequences. V, D and J gene segments were assigned by aligning CDR3 sequences to IMGT reference sequences. For a sequence to be retained, a match of at least six nucleotides to both a V gene segment and a J gene segment was required. Rearrangements were called productive when the CDR3 lacked stop codons and stayed in frame with V and J; all others were non-productive. Following IMGT convention, CDR3 was defined as the stretch from the second conserved V-encoded cysteine to the conserved J-encoded phenylalanine. In an earlier analysis of some 550 of the donors, sequences lacking an unambiguous match to a single V gene segment were excluded. In an earlier analysis of 587 of the donors, a V segment was called functional when productive rearrangements were above 56.7%, and segregating when the standard deviation between donors exceeded 5%. A statistical classification framework was built for diagnosing cytomegalovirus status from the catalog of TCR beta chain sequences. In a later analysis, V and J genes were assigned by comparing TCR nucleotide sequences against IMGT/GENE-DB human TR gene sequences. A later analysis assigned CDR3 sequences and most-parsimonious VDJ recombination scenarios with the TCRdist pipeline. In a later analysis, each TCR beta chain was defined by its CDR3 amino acid sequence together with its V-gene family, and reads without a unique V-gene family were excluded. A later analysis removed 550 to 650 highly shared, low-generation-probability nucleotide sequences to deal with suspected cross-contamination and a sequencing artifact. In a later analysis, a clonal expansion index for each public chain was calculated from normalized within-repertoire ranks of inferred template counts. A later analysis computed generation probabilities with a VDJ recombination model fitted to out-of-frame rearrangements, and checked the results against IGoR. A later analysis scored TCR-TCR, TCR-HLA and TCR-CMV co-occurrence with hypergeometric tests, applying a repertoire-size bias correction to TCR pairs. In a later analysis, false discovery rates were estimated by permuting HLA or CMV assignments 20 times. A later analysis grouped co-occurring TCRs with DBSCAN, adding TCRdist sequence similarity when clustering within HLA-allele-positive subsets. Repertoires with fewer than 30,000 or more than 120,000 public chains were left out of co-occurrence clustering, as were four to six repertoires with anomalous nucleotide sharing. Drawn from immuneACCESS, this table holds only the in-frame rearrangements with V and J called that TCRdb kept. Clones are partly lost; checked studies trace under half to an unresolved V gene and leave the rest unexplained. V and J calls plus clone size are reproduced from that table; the DNA served to infer D and trimming. Counted in this sample were about 160,000 clones; roughly 77% of them appeared once. The ten largest clones represent around 3.2% of the sample.

The sequence was obtained from a human donor in good health. The sample consisted of PBMCs.

The DNA sequence follows: TGTGCCAGTACCCATCGCTGGGGGGAGACGAACTATGGCTACACCTTC. Its protein reads: CASTHRWGETNYGYTF. This receptor chain uses TRBV19 and TRBJ1-2; tentative D gene TRBD1, with 5 bases matching. V is clipped by 7 bases and J by 2 bases, and the sequence between their germline boundaries is 20 bases long. The CDR3 sequence holds 16 residues, the cysteine and phenylalanine included. CDR3 DNA only is kept here, 48 bases in frame from base 1. From the germline V gene (reference sequence), CDR1 is LNHDA and CDR2 is SQIVND.